This TCR beta chain was sequenced for a study of blood T cell repertoires in COVID-19. Study-level background: The origin of the acute and convalescent COVID-19 samples was the United States, Italy and Spain. Sample material is recorded as cDNA or gDNA derived from T cells, B-cell-depleted T cells, or PBMCs.

The ends were cut back, 7 bases at V and 0 bases at J, with 4 bases in the middle. The CDR3 runs 12 residues. Germline-derived CDR1 and CDR2 are MDHEN and SYDVKM. The data were produced by immunoSEQ multiplex PCR, yet TCRdb's version contains in-frame clones alone and is incomplete. The table records 100,000 to 150,000 clones, approximately 91% of them present only once. This TCR was sampled from a woman of 80 years or more with acute or convalescent COVID-19. The material sequenced was peripheral blood. The rearrangement links TRBV28 to TRBJ1-5; D is unclear. The CDR3: CASIGSNQPQHF. CDR3 in DNA: TGTGCCAGCATCGGTAGCAATCAGCCCCAGCATTTT.